A single sample gave rise to the 18 T cell receptor beta chains below, sequenced in a study of CD8 T cells in ankylosing spondylitis. TCRdb redid the calling of the 5' RACE reads with MiXCR, one entry per CDR3 protein. This sample has about 340,000 distinct CDR3 sequences, with 14% to 15% found just once. Input material: blood, either unsorted or a sorted T cell fraction (not recorded which). These receptors originate from a male donor with ankylosing spondylitis or in good health (not recorded which).

This clonotype was seen more than once but under ten times. The chain has TRBV5-6 and TRBJ1-2; possible D gene TRBD1, 5 bases. The CDR3 runs to 14 residues. Germline V gene sequence: CDR1 SGHDT, CDR2 YYEEEE. V gave up 3 bases and J gave up 4 bases, with 13 bases separating them. The CDR3 protein is CASSSTGTAYGYTF. CDR3 DNA: TGTGCCAGCAGCTCAACCGGGACTGCCTATGGCTACACCTTC.

This clonotype has a handful of counts. The rearrangement joins TRBV4-2 to TRBJ2-7; 7 bases align to TRBD2. The CDR3 is 14 amino acids. Germline lookup yields CDR1 LGHNA and CDR2 YNFKEQ. V was pared by 1 base and J by 1 base, with 1 base of the junction left unmatched. The CDR3 is CASSQGEGSYEQYF. DNA for the CDR3: TGTGCCAGCAGCCAAGGGGAGGGATCCTACGAGCAGTACTTC.

This clonotype was observed at least ten times. An end of the junction differs from the germline gene, which may be a read error. The J gene is TRBJ2-1, the V gene TRBV5-1, with D uncertain. CDR1 and CDR2 (germline): SGHRS, YFSETQ. CDR3 length: 12 amino acids. This CDR3 is CASSLDSNEQFF. The CDR3, as DNA: TGTGCCAGCAGCTTAGATAGTAATGAGCAGTTCTTC.

The chain combines TRBV6-1 with TRBJ1-1, with 8 bases lining up with TRBD1. The CDR3 consists of 16 residues. CDR1 and CDR2 from the germline V gene are MNHNS and SASEGT. V lost 6 bases to trimming and J lost 2 bases; unmatched junction nucleotides: 11. In DNA form, the CDR3 reads TGTGCCAGCAGACTGGATCGACAGGGGACTAACACTGAAGCTTTCTTT. Amino acid sequence: CASRLDRQGTNTEAFF.

J is TRBJ2-5 and V is TRBV18; D not resolved. Germline V gives CDR1 KGHSH, CDR2 LQKENI. This CDR3 has 15 residues. Trimming took off 0 bases at V and 3 bases at J, with 11 bases between the two ends. CDR3 sequence: CASSPPPSAEETQYF. DNA of the CDR3: TGTGCCAGCTCACCACCCCCGAGTGCGGAAGAGACCCAGTACTTC.

This clonotype was counted a few times. The J gene is TRBJ2-1, the V gene TRBV20-1, with 11 bases matching TRBD1. The CDR3 is made up of 16 amino acids. Trimming removed 4 bases from V and 8 bases from J; junction bases left unmatched: 13. Germline V gene lookup returns CDR1 DFQATT and CDR2 SNEGSKA (reference sequence). CDR3 bases: TGCAGTGCTACCACTGGCGGGACAGGGGGGTTCGATGAGCAGTTCTTC. It yields the protein CSATTGGTGGFDEQFF.

This clonotype was seen a few times. The V gene is TRBV5-6, the J gene TRBJ2-1; D tentatively reads TRBD1 or TRBD2 (7 bases each). CDR1 SGHDT and CDR2 YYEEEE come from the germline V gene. The CDR3 spans 15 residues. V lost 4 bases and J 6 bases, leaving 17 bases between the germline ends. In DNA form, the CDR3 reads TGTGCCAGCAGCGGGGGCCCAGGGGGGGGCAATGAGCAGTTCTTC. Amino acid sequence: CASSGGPGGGNEQFF.

This clonotype was observed a few times. The chain links TRBV20-1 to TRBJ1-1; 7 positions match TRBD1. CDR3 length: 14 amino acids. V dropped 5 bases and J dropped 1; count of bases not matched to a gene: 7. Germline V gives CDR1 DFQATT, CDR2 SNEGSKA (reference sequence). The CDR3: CSAARDSQNTEAFF. In nucleotides, the CDR3 is TGCAGTGCTGCCCGGGACAGCCAGAACACTGAAGCTTTCTTT.

V usage is TRBV15 and J usage is TRBJ2-7; 8 nucleotides align to TRBD2. The CDR3 extends over 16 amino acids. Per the germline V gene, CDR1 is LNHNV and CDR2 is YYDKDF (reference sequence). The V gene end was trimmed by 3 bases and the J gene end by 2 bases; junction bases not matched to a gene: 9. CDR3 region: CATSSMYGGGTYEQYF. The CDR3 region has the DNA TGTGCCACCAGCAGTATGTACGGCGGGGGGACCTACGAGCAGTACTTC.

In nucleotides, the CDR3 is TGTGCCATCGGAAGGGTCTCTGGAAACACCATATATTTT. Its translation: CAIGRVSGNTIYF. This chain links TRBV6-1 with TRBJ1-3; D is undetermined. Trimming shortened V by 10 bases and J by 0 bases, and 10 bases separated the two germline ends. CDR3 length: 13 residues. Germline-derived CDR1 and CDR2 are MNHNS and SASEGT.

Concerning this clonotype itself: The DNA is omitted, as the CDR3 cannot be located on it reliably, and the CDR3 follows TCRdb's listing. J is TRBJ1-4 and V is TRBV5-1. The CDR3 is 14 residues long, counting both termini. Per the germline V gene, CDR1 is SGHRS and CDR2 is YFSETQ. The CDR3 protein is CASSFDGNEKLFFF.

The sample holds a few counts of this clonotype. The gene calls are TRBV4-2 and TRBJ2-2; D call uncertain. Germline V gene data show CDR1 as LGHNA and CDR2 as YNFKEQ. The CDR3 covers 15 residues. With 0 bases removed from V and 6 bases from J, the gap between germline ends came to 11 bases. CDR3 coding DNA: TGTGCCAGCAGCCAAGATAATTCAGGTCCCGGGGAGCTGTTTTTT. Translation: CASSQDNSGPGELFF.

This clonotype occurred a few times. The chain joins TRBV20-1 to TRBJ1-2; D uncertain. Germline V lookup: CDR1 DFQATT, CDR2 SNEGSKA (reference sequence). V gave up 0 bases and J gave up 6 bases, with 14 bases separating them. The CDR3 loop spans 14 amino acids. The CDR3 here is CSAREGLAFHGYTF. For the CDR3, the DNA is TGCAGTGCTAGAGAGGGGTTAGCCTTCCATGGCTACACCTTC.

This rearrangement joins TRBV7-9 to TRBJ2-3, with a possible D match to TRBD1 (5 bases). The CDR3 loop spans 13 amino acids. Germline values: CDR1 SEHNR, CDR2 FQNEAQ (reference sequence). V gave up 5 bases and J gave up 5 bases, with 11 bases separating them. CDR3 sequence (DNA): TGTGCCAGCAGCGAGGCAGGGAAAGATACGCAGTATTTT. This sequence encodes CASSEAGKDTQYF.

Only a few counts were recorded for this clonotype. This chain links TRBV7-2 with TRBJ2-1; 8 bases align to TRBD2. J lost 7 bases, V lost 1 base, and 6 bases had no gene match. The CDR3 has 15 residues. Germline assignment: CDR1 SGHTA and CDR2 FQGNSA. CDR3 residues: CASSLEAGGRNEQFF. For the CDR3, the DNA is TGTGCCAGCAGCTTAGAGGCGGGGGGCCGGAATGAGCAGTTCTTC.

This clonotype was counted ten times or more. V and J are TRBV20-1 and TRBJ2-3, with 8 nucleotides matching TRBD2. The CDR3 has 14 residues. After removal of 5 bases from V and 2 bases from J, the junction contained 6 bases not matched to a gene. In germline, CDR1 is DFQATT, CDR2 SNEGSKA (reference sequence). CDR3 region: CSAYLAGTTDTQYF. Written as DNA, the CDR3 is TGCAGTGCTTACCTAGCGGGCACCACAGATACGCAGTATTTT.

This clonotype was found a few times. The CDR3 sequence: CATSRDIEINEQFF. In nucleotides, the CDR3 is TGTGCCACCAGCAGAGATATAGAGATAAATGAGCAGTTCTTC. The rearrangement links TRBV15 to TRBJ2-1; the D is unclear. This CDR3 comprises 14 residues. In germline, CDR1 is LNHNV, CDR2 YYDKDF (reference sequence). Trimming shortened V by 0 bases and J by 7 bases, and 10 bases separated the two germline ends.

The table lists this clonotype with a few counts. The chain combines TRBV5-1 with TRBJ1-1; 7 positions match TRBD1. Germline CDR1 SGHRS, CDR2 YFSETQ. CDR3 length equals 18 residues. V lost 4 bases and J lost 1; bases outside the gene matches: 16. The CDR3 region has the DNA TGCGCCAGCAGCCCCAGGGGGTGGGACACAACTTCGAACACTGAAGCTTTCTTT. Translated, it gives CASSPRGWDTTSNTEAFF.